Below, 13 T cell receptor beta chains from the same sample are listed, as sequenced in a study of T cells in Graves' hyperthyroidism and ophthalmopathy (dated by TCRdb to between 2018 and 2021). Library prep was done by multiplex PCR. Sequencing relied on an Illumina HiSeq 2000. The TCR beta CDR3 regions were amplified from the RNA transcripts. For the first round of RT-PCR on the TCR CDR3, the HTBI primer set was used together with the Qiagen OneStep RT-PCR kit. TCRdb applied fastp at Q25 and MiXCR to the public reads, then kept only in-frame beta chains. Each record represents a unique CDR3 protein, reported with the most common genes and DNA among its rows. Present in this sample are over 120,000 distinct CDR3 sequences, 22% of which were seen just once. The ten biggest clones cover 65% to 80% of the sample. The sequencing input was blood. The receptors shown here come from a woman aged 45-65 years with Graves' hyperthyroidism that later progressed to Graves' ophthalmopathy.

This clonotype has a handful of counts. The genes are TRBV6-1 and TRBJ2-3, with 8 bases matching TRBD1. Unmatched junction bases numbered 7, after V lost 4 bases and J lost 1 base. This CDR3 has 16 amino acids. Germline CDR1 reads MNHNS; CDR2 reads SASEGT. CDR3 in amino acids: CASSAGTGVGTDTQYF. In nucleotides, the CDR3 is TGTGCCAGCAGTGCCGGGACAGGAGTAGGCACAGATACGCAGTATTTT.

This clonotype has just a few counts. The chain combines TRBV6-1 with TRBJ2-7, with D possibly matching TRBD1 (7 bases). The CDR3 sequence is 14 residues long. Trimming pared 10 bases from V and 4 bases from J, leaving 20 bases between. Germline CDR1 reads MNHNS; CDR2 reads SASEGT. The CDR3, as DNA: TGTGCCACTAGAGGAGAGACAGGGAGGTACGAGCAGTACTTC. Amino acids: CATRGETGRYEQYF.

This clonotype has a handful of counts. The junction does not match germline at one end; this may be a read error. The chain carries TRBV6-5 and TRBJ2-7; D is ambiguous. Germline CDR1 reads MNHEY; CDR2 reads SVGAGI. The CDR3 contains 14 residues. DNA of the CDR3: TGTGCCAGCAGTTACTCCCCGCTCTCCTCCGAGCAGTACTTC. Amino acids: CASSYSPLSSEQYF.

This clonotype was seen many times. The CDR3 DNA is TGTGCCAGCAGCTTAAGTCCCCAGCCTGCTCGGCAGTTCTTC. It translates to CASSLSPQPARQFF. The chain is built from TRBV7-2 and TRBJ2-1; D not resolved. V lost 2 bases to trimming and J lost 12 bases, with 17 bases between them. The germline V gene encodes CDR1 SGHTA and CDR2 FQGNSA. The CDR3 sequence is 14 residues long.

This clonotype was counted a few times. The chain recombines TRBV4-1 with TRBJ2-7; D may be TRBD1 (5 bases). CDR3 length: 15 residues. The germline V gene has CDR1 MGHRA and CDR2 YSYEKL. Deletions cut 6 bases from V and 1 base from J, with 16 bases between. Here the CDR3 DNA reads TGCGCCAGCAGTCTTGGCAGGGTGGGTTCCTACGAGCAGTACTTC. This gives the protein CASSLGRVGSYEQYF.

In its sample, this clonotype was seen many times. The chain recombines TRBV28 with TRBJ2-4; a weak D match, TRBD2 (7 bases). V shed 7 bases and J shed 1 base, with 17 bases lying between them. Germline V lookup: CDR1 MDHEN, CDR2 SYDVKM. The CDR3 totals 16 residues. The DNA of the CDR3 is TGTGCCAGCACCGAGGGGGGGGCGAGGGCCAAAAACATTCAGTACTTC. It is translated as CASTEGGARAKNIQYF.

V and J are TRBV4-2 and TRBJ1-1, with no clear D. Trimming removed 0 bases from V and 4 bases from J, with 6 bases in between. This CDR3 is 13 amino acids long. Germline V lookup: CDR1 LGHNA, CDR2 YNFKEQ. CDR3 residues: CASSQEEGTEAFF. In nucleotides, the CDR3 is TGTGCCAGCAGCCAAGAAGAGGGCACTGAAGCTTTCTTT.

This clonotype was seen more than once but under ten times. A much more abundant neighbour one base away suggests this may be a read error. The DNA for the CDR3 is TGTGCCAGCAGCCAAGGTCTTGGGACTAGTTACAATGAGCAGTTCTTC. Translation: CASSQGLGTSYNEQFF. The chain uses TRBV3-1 and TRBJ2-1; TRBD2 matches 8 bases. Looked up from germline, CDR1 is LGHDT and CDR2 is YNNKEL (reference sequence). CDR3 size: 16 residues. The V segment lost 1 base and the J segment 4 bases; nucleotides outside the gene matches: 6.

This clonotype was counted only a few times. In DNA, the CDR3 is TGTGCCACCAGTGATTCAGGACGGGCCCTCCGTGGCTACACCTTC. This sequence encodes CATSDSGRALRGYTF. The rearrangement uses TRBV24-1 and TRBJ1-2; D not resolved. This CDR3 is 15 amino acids long. Trimming took off 2 bases at V and 7 bases at J, with 16 bases between the two ends. Germline CDR1 is KGHDR and CDR2 is SFDVKD.

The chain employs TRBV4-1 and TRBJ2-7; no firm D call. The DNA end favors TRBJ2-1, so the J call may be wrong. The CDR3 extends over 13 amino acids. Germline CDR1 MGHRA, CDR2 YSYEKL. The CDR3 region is CASSQVGVYEQFF. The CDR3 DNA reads TGCGCCAGCAGCCAAGTTGGGGTGTACGAGCAGTTCTTC.

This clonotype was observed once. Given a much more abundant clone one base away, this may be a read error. In DNA form, the CDR3 reads TGTGCCAGCAACACAGGGCTGGGAAAAAACATTCAGTCCTTC. This sequence encodes CASNTGLGKNIQSF. The rearrangement uses TRBV28 and TRBJ2-4; TRBD1 is a possible D gene (6 bases). The CDR3 loop spans 14 amino acids. CDR1 is MDHEN and CDR2 is SYDVKM in the germline V gene.

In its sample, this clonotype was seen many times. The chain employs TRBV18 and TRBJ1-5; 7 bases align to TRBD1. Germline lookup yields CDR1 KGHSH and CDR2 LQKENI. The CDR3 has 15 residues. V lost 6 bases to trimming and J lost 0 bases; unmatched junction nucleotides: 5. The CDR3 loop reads CASSPGDSSNQPQHF. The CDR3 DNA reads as TGTGCCAGCTCCCCAGGGGACAGTAGCAATCAGCCCCAGCATTTT.

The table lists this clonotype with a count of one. The CDR3 DNA reads TGTGCCAGCAGCTTCGACACAGCGAACACCGGGGAGCTGTTTTTT. Its translation is CASSFDTANTGELFF. The rearrangement links TRBV7-9 to TRBJ2-2, with D hard to call. CDR3 length equals 15 residues. Trimming removed 3 bases from V and 0 bases from J, with 8 bases in between. CDR1 and CDR2 (germline): SEHNR, FQNEAQ (reference sequence).